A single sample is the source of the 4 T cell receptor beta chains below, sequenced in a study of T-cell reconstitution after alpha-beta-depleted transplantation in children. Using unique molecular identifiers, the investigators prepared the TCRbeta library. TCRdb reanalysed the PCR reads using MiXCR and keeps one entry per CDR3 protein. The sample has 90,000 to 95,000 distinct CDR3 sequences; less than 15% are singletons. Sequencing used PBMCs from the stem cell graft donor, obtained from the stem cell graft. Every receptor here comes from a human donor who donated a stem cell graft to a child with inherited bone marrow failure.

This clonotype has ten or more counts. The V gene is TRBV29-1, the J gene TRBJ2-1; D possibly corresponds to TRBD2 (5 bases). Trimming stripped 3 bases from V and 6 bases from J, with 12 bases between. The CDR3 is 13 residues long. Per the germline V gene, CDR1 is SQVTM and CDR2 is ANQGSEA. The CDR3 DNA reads TGCAGCGTTGAGCTGAACGAGGGCAATGAGCAGTTCTTC. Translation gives CSVELNEGNEQFF.

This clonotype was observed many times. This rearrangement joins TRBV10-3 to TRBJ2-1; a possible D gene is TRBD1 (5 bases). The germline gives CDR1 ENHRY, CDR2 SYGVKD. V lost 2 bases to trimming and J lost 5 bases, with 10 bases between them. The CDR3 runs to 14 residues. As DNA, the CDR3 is TGTGCCATCAGTGAGCCGACAGTACACAATGAGCAGTTCTTC. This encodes CAISEPTVHNEQFF.

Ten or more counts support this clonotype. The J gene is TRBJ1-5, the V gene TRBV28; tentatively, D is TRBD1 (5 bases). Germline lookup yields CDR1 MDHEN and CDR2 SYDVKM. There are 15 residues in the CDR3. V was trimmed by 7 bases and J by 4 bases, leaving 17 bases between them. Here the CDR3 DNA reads TGTGCCAGCAACCGCCCGGGGGGTACTAATCAGCCCCAGCATTTT. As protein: CASNRPGGTNQPQHF.

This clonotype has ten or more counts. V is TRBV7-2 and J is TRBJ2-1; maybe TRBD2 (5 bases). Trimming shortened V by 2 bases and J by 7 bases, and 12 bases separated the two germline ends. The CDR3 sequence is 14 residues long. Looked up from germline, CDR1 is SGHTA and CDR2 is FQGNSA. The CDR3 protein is CASSLKGLPNEQFF. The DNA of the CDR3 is TGTGCCAGCAGCTTAAAAGGACTGCCAAATGAGCAGTTCTTC.